This T cell receptor (beta chain) was captured in a study of spatial heterogeneity in lung cancer (dated by TCRdb to the late 2010s). Study-level background: Donors were 65 to 85 patients with early-stage, untreated non-small cell lung cancer from the lung TRACERx cohort. Follow-up PBMC samples were sequenced whenever available, and the median time to follow-up was roughly 22 months after resection. Beta-chain transcripts were consistently detected in greater numbers than alpha-chain transcripts, which likely reflected higher beta-chain transcript abundance. In the raw uncorrected reads, each unique combination of TCR and UMI appeared more than ten times on average. In non-small cell lung cancer, the study made a quantitative comparison of TCR alpha and beta repertoires among multiple tumor regions, matched nontumor lung and blood. Nonsynonymous mutation counts, determined by whole-exome sequencing of tumor tissue, were related to features of the TCR repertoire. Both alpha and beta chains were TCR-sequenced in samples taken at surgery, namely 220 tumor regions, 61 to 65 matched nontumor lung samples and 55 to 60 PBMC samples. Study-wide conclusions, independent of this receptor: Only 11 to 15 patients were included in the comparisons of baseline and follow-up blood repertoires. Additional single-cell paired TCR alpha and beta sequencing was considered necessary to confirm, at a functional level, the hypothesis that regional TCRs recognize regional mutations. Ubiquitous expanded tumor TCRs showed up in blood more often at tumor resection than at routine follow-up.

A remark on this clonotype: This receptor's antigen is unknown. No base quality information exists; no much larger clone differs at one position. This beta chain is a stray read from a library made for alpha chains; its abundance is not meaningful.

The sample's time point label, decoded: blood at routine non-recurrence follow-up after resection. Without any cell sorting, TCR sequencing was performed on whole RNA extracted either from tumor and nontumor lung tissue or from cryopreserved PBMC samples. Only patients with enough RNA available from two or more tumor regions were chosen for TCR sequencing. Receptor amplification or capture employed 5' RACE. Sequencing instrument: NextSeq 500. To allow correction of PCR and sequencing errors, the TCR library protocol tagged every TCR cDNA molecule with a unique molecular identifier. The paper's data handling went like this. Decombinator tools were used for TCR identification, UMI-based error correction and CDR3 extraction. TCRs above a frequency of 2 per 1,000, corresponding to the top 1% of the tumor frequency distribution, were defined as expanded. Renyi diversity was computed with the R vegan package after each repertoire had been subsampled 100 times to 5,000 TCRs. CDR3 similarity networks were built from amino acid triplet string-kernel similarity, connecting CDR3s with pairwise similarity above 0.82. Starting from the raw public reads, TCRdb applied fastp trimming at Q25, assembled clones with MiXCR and retained in-frame beta chains. Identical CDR3 proteins give one entry, which carries the most common genes and DNA. The V and J calls were determined by TCRdb, not by the authors. The sample includes approximately 700 distinct CDR3 sequences, with 60% observed a single time. The ten largest clonotypes hold over 20% of the sample.

The starting material was PBMCs, obtained at follow-up. The sequence came from a female donor with early-stage non-small cell lung cancer.

This receptor carries the CDR3 CASSERGGTDTQYF. The nucleotides are TGTGCCAGCAGTGAGCGGGGGGGCACAGATACGCAGTATTTT. The rearrangement combines TRBV6-4 with TRBJ2-3, with 8 bases aligning to TRBD2. The CDR3 holds 14 amino acids from the cysteine to the phenylalanine. The CDR3 DNA has 42 bases and is translated from base 1. CDR1 and CDR2, looked up from the germline V gene, are MRHNA and SNTAGT. V and J are trimmed by 3 bases and 1 base, and the gene matches miss 0 bases of the junction.